The subject of this entry is one T cell receptor (beta chain). Its antigen is currently unknown. These data originate in a study of beta chain features in type 1 diabetes. Study details: Across the samples, roughly 98 million sorted cells were examined in total.

The V gene lost 3 bases and the J gene lost 3 bases, with 18 bases spanning the gap. The CDR3 contains 16 residues. Looked up from germline, CDR1 is MGHRA and CDR2 is YSYEKL. Each population that was sorted was more than 95% pure. Expressed TCRB transcripts were sequenced because the isolated RNA had all been reverse transcribed beforehand. Using immunoSEQ multiplex PCR, the repertoire was profiled, and TCRdb retains in-frame clones only, with some absent. The repertoire consists of 810,000 or so clones, with roughly 15% occurring once and the leading ten covering 0.02% to 0.025%. Study-wide results and caveats: The naive, central memory and Treg TCRB repertoires showed an apparent similarity that was greater among patients than among healthy donors. Insertion counts at VDJ junctions were lower in type 1 diabetes patients, who also showed more deletions there.

This sequence joins TRBV4-1 and TRBJ2-7; D is undetermined. Input material: naive CD4+ T cells from blood. This TCR was recovered from a young woman in good health. The CDR3 bases are TGCGCCAGCAGCCAGTCGGCAGACCCTAGGAACTACGAGCAGTACTTC. The encoded protein is CASSQSADPRNYEQYF.